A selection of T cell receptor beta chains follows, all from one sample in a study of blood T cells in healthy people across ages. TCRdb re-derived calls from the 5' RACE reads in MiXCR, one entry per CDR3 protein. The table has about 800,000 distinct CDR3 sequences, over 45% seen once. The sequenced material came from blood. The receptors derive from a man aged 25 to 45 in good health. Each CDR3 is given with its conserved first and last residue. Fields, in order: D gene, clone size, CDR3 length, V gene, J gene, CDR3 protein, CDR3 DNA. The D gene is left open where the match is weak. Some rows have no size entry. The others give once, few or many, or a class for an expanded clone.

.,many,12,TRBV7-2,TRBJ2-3,CASSSYGDTQYF,TGTGCCAGCAGTTCGTATGGGGATACGCAGTATTTT
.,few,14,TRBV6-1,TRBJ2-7,CASSKRGGGNEQYF,TGTGCCAGCAGTAAAAGGGGTGGTGGAAACGAGCAGTACTTC
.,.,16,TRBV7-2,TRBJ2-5,CASSFSGGVRIETQYF,TGTGCCAGCAGCTTTTCCGGGGGCGTCAGGATAGAGACCCAGTACTTC
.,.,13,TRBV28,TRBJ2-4,CASSSYAKNIQYF,TGTGCCAGCAGTTCATACGCCAAAAACATTCAGTACTTC
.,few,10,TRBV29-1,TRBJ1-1,CSVSGTEAFF,TGCAGCGTCTCGGGGACTGAAGCTTTCTTT
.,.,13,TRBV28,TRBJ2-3,CASNRVGTDTQYF,TGTGCCAGCAATCGGGTGGGCACAGATACACAGTATTTT
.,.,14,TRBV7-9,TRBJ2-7,CASSLGQSAYEQYF,TGTGCCAGCAGTCTCGGACAGAGTGCCTACGAGCAGTACTTC
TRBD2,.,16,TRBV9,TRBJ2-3,CASSVGQTLAADTQYF,TGTGCCAGCAGCGTAGGGCAGACACTAGCGGCCGATACGCAGTATTTT
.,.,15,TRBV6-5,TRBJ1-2,CASSPLLGFTAGYTF,TGTGCCAGCAGCCCGCTCCTGGGATTTACGGCAGGCTACACCTTC
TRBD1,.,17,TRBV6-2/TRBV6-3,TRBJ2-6,CASSRQGKNSGANVLTF,TGTGCCAGCAGTCGACAGGGGAAAAACTCTGGGGCCAACGTCCTGACTTTC
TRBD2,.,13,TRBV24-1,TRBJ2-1,CATGGLAGYEQFF,TGTGCCACCGGGGGACTAGCGGGGTATGAGCAGTTCTTC
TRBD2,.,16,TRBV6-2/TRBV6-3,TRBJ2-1,CASSPLGSGRGYEQFF,TGTGCCAGCAGTCCCCTTGGAAGCGGGAGAGGGTATGAGCAGTTCTTC
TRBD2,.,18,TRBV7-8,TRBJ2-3,CASSPTLKAGGRTDTQYF,TGTGCCAGCAGCCCCACCCTGAAGGCGGGGGGGAGGACAGATACGCAGTATTTT
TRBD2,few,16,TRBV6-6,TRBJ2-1,CASSENTSGGHNEQFF,TGTGCCAGCAGTGAGAACACTAGCGGGGGGCACAATGAGCAGTTCTTC
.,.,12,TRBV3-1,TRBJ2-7,CASSQTFYEQYF,TGTGCCAGCAGCCAAACTTTCTACGAGCAGTACTTC
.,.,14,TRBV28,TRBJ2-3,CASSGSPSGDTQYF,TGTGCCAGCAGCGGTAGTCCTTCTGGAGATACGCAGTATTTT
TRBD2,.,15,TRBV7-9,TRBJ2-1,CASSSSRGTTNEQFF,TGTGCCAGCAGCTCCTCGCGAGGGACTACCAATGAGCAGTTCTTC
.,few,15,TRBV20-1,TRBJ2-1,CSATPDGLAENEQFF,TGCAGTGCCACCCCGGATGGGTTAGCGGAAAATGAGCAGTTCTTC
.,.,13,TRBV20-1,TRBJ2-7,CSAKPGAAYEQYF,TGCAGTGCTAAGCCCGGAGCGGCCTACGAGCAGTACTTC
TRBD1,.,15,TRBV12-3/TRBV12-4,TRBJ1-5,CASAPGQASNQPQHF,TGTGCCAGCGCCCCGGGACAGGCTAGCAATCAGCCCCAGCATTTT
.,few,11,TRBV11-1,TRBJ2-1,CASKNADEQFF,TGTGCCAGCAAAAACGCCGATGAGCAGTTCTTC
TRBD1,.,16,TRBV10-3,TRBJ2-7,CAIAHLGDRVEYEQYF,TGTGCCATCGCACACCTCGGGGACAGGGTAGAGTACGAGCAGTACTTC
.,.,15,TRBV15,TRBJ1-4,CATSRAWGSGEKLFF,TGTGCCACCAGCAGAGCTTGGGGCTCTGGTGAAAAACTGTTTTTT
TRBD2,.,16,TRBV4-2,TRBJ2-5,CASSRGTSGRGETQYF,TGTGCCAGCAGCCGTGGGACTAGCGGAAGGGGAGAGACCCAGTACTTC
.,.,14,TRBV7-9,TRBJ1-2,CASSLGLVRTGYTF,TGTGCCAGCAGCTTAGGTTTGGTTCGGACTGGCTACACCTTC
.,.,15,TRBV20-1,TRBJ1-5,CSASGTAYSNQPQHF,TGCAGTGCTAGTGGGACGGCGTATAGCAATCAGCCCCAGCATTTT
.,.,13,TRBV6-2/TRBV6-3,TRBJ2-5,CASSYSDEETQYF,TGTGCCAGCAGTTATAGTGACGAAGAGACCCAGTACTTC
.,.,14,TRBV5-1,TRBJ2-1,CASSLDRAYNEQFF,TGCGCCAGCAGCTTGGACAGGGCCTACAATGAGCAGTTCTTC
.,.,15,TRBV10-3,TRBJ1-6,CAIVGYSQRISPLHF,TGTGCCATAGTAGGATACAGCCAAAGGATTTCACCCCTCCACTTT
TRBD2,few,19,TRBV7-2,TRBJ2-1,CASSFRRRIQGLASGEQFF,TGTGCCAGCAGCTTCAGAAGAAGGATCCAGGGACTAGCCTCTGGTGAGCAGTTCTTC
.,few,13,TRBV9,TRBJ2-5,CASSVAPQETQYF,TGTGCCAGCAGCGTAGCACCTCAAGAGACCCAGTACTTC
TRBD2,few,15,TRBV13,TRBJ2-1,CASSSGLAGSVEQFF,TGTGCCAGCAGCTCAGGACTAGCGGGATCGGTGGAGCAGTTCTTC
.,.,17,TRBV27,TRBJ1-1,CASSSPSSDNLNTEAFF,TGTGCCAGCAGTTCCCCCTCCTCTGATAACCTGAACACTGAAGCTTTCTTT
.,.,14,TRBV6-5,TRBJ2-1,CASSYGGRNNEQFF,TGTGCCAGCAGTTACGGGGGCAGGAACAATGAGCAGTTCTTC
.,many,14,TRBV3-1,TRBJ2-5,CASSQEGNQETQYF,TGTGCCAGCAGCCAAGAAGGCAACCAAGAGACCCAGTACTTC
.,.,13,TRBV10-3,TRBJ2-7,CAIKGGEGHEQYF,TGTGCCATCAAGGGGGGGGAGGGCCACGAGCAGTACTTC
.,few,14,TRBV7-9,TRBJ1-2,CASGIWGGSGGYTF,TGTGCCAGCGGCATATGGGGAGGGAGCGGTGGCTACACCTTC
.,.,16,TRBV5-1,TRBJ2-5,CASSPIAKGGKETQYF,TGCGCCAGCAGCCCCATCGCTAAGGGGGGGAAAGAGACCCAGTACTTC
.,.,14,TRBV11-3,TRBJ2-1,CASSARGGENEQFF,TGTGCCAGCAGCGCACGGGGAGGAGAGAATGAGCAGTTCTTC